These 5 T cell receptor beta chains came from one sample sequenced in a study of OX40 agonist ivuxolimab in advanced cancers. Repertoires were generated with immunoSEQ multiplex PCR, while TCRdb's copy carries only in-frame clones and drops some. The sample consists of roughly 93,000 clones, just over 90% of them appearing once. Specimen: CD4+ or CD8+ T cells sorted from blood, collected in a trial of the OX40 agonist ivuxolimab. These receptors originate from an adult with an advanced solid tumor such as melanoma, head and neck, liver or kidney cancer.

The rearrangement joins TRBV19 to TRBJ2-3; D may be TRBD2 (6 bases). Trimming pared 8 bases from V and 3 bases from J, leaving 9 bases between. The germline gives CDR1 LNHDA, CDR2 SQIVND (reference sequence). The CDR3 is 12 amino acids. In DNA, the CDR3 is TGTGCCAGTCGGGGGTATACAGATACGCAGTATTTT. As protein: CASRGYTDTQYF.

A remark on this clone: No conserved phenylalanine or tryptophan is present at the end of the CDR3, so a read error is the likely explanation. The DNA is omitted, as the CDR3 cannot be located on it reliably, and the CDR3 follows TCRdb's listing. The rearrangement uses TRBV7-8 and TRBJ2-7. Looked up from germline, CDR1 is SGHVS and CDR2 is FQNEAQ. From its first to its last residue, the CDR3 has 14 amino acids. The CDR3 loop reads CASSLDKVTAVLYL.

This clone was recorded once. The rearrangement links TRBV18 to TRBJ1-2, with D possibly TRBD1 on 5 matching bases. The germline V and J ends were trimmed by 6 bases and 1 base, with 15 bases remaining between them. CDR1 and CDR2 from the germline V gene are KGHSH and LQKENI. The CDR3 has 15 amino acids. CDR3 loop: CASSSRGKDNYGYTF. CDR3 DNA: TGTGCCAGCTCTTCCCGGGGGAAGGATAACTATGGCTACACCTTC.

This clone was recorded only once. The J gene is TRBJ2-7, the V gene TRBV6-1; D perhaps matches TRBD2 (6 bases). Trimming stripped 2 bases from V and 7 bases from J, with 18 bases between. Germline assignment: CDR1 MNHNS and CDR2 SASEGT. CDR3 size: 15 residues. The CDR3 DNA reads TGTGCCAGCAGTGAAACCCCCCTGCGGGCGGGGGAGCAGTACTTC. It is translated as CASSETPLRAGEQYF.

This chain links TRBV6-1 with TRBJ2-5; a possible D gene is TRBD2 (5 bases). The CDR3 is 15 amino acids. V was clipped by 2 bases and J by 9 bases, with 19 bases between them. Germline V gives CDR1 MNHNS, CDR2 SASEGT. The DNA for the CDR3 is TGTGCCAGCAGTGAATCGCCTAGCAGCCTCCGGTCCCAGTACTTC. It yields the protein CASSESPSSLRSQYF.